This T cell receptor (beta chain) emerged from a study of shared clonotypes between healthy human individuals. Study-level results: In a few donors, about 5% of naive CD4 clonotypes appeared in common.

To note about this clone: Its cognate antigen is unknown.

Using immunoSEQ multiplex PCR, the repertoire was profiled, and TCRdb retains in-frame clones only, with some absent. The top ten clones hold 0.055% to 0.07% of a sample with under 600,000 clones, less than 98% of them seen once. V lost 1 base and J lost 6, with 8 bases in between. The CDR3 contains 13 residues. The germline V gene has CDR1 LNHDA and CDR2 SQIVND (reference sequence). The rearrangement links TRBV19 to TRBJ2-3; D unresolved. The receptor comes from a woman aged 30 to 39 in good health. Source material: naive CD4+ T cells sorted from blood. Subset indicated: CD45RA+ positively selected. In DNA, the CDR3 is TGTGCCAGTAGTATAGGGTGGCAGGATACGCAGTATTTT. Its protein product is CASSIGWQDTQYF.